Listed below are T cell receptor beta chains from one sample, sequenced in a study of blood T cell repertoires in COVID-19. Profiled with immunoSEQ multiplex PCR; TCRdb holds only in-frame clones, not every one. The profile shows some 330,000 clones, 75% to 90% of them singletons. The sample comprised PBMCs or T cells enriched from blood (not recorded which). Every receptor here comes from a woman between 50 and 59 years old who had recovered from COVID-19. CDR3s leave out the opening cysteine and the closing phenylalanine or tryptophan. Fields, in order: V gene, D gene, J gene, CDR3 protein. D genes are given only for firm matches.

V: TRBV3-1/TRBV3-2; D: .; J: TRBJ1-1; CDR3: ASSLPGAEAF
V: TRBV5-1; D: TRBD1; J: TRBJ2-5; CDR3: ASSQGQGMGYQETQY
V: TRBV5-1; D: .; J: TRBJ2-7; CDR3: ASSLAPSPGSYEQY
V: TRBV6-2/TRBV6-3; D: TRBD2; J: TRBJ2-7; CDR3: ASSYEVAGNYEQY
V: TRBV9; D: TRBD1; J: TRBJ1-3; CDR3: ASSVEGAPSGNTIY
V: TRBV30; D: TRBD2; J: TRBJ2-6; CDR3: AWSAQRGTSGSLSGANVLT
V: TRBV9; D: TRBD2; J: TRBJ2-1; CDR3: ASSVRLAGAEQF
V: TRBV4-3; D: .; J: TRBJ1-1; CDR3: ASSQFQVGGDTEAF
V: TRBV5-1; D: .; J: TRBJ2-3; CDR3: ASSPPADTQY
V: TRBV18; D: .; J: TRBJ2-7; CDR3: ASSPLPGNEQY
V: TRBV9; D: .; J: TRBJ2-4; CDR3: ASSVGGGENIQY
V: TRBV7-9; D: .; J: TRBJ2-7; CDR3: ASSPRGGEQY
V: TRBV18; D: .; J: TRBJ1-6; CDR3: ASSPGNSPLH
V: TRBV2; D: TRBD1; J: TRBJ1-1; CDR3: ASSGITGGDTEAF
V: TRBV5-5; D: TRBD1; J: TRBJ1-2; CDR3: ASSLEQGRLGYT
V: TRBV7-2; D: .; J: TRBJ1-6; CDR3: ASSLAGGIPPLH
V: TRBV4-2; D: TRBD1; J: TRBJ1-4; CDR3: ASSLGQGSATNEKLF
V: TRBV7-2; D: .; J: TRBJ2-3; CDR3: ASSSYIADTQY
V: TRBV29-1; D: .; J: TRBJ1-2; CDR3: SVERTERSYGYT
V: TRBV7-9; D: .; J: TRBJ1-3; CDR3: ASSLGARGLSGNTIY